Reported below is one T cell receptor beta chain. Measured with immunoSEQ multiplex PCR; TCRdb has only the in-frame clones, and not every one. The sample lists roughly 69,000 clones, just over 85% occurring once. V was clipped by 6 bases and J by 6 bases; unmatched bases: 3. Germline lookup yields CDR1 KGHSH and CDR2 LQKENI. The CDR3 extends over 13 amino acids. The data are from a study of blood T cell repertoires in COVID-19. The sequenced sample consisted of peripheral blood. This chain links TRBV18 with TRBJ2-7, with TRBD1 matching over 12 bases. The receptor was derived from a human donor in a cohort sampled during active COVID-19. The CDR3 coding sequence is TGTGCCAGCTCGGGACAGGGGGCGTCCGAGCAGTACTTC. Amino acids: CASSGQGASEQYF.